A single TCR beta chain is shown here with its context. Profiling relied on immunoSEQ multiplex PCR, and the TCRdb table lists in-frame clones only, not all of them. This sample has approximately 6,200 clones, with more than 65% found just once. Germline CDR1 and CDR2: MNHNS and SASEGT. The CDR3 length is 16 residues. V was pared by 4 bases and J by 6 bases, with 8 bases of the junction left unmatched. The data belong to a study of blood T cell repertoires in COVID-19. V gene TRBV6-1 combines with J gene TRBJ1-6; 8 bases align to TRBD1. The clonotype comes from a man aged 55 to 70 with acute or convalescent COVID-19. Sequences were obtained from peripheral blood. CDR3: CASSGGRDRSNSPLHF. As DNA, the CDR3 is TGTGCCAGCAGTGGAGGCCGGGACAGGAGTAATTCACCCCTCCACTTT.